A single sample is the source of the 10 T cell receptor beta chains below, sequenced in a study of T-cell reconstitution after alpha-beta-depleted transplantation in children. Preparation of the TCRbeta library used unique molecular identifiers. Each CDR3 protein is one row after TCRdb ran MiXCR on the PCR reads. The data hold approximately 630,000 distinct CDR3 sequences, with about an eighth observed a single time. Sequencing used PBMCs, obtained before TCRalphabeta/CD19-depleted stem cell transplant. Receptors were obtained from a girl aged 2 to 10 with congenital amegakaryocytic thrombocytopenia, due to receive a stem cell transplant.

This clonotype was counted ten times or more. The chain employs TRBV12-3 or TRBV12-4 and TRBJ2-3; 13 bases are shared with TRBD2. The ends lost 6 bases at V and 3 bases at J; junction bases unmatched: 6. The CDR3 has 16 residues. The CDR3 sequence is CASSPGTSGMTDTQYF. The CDR3 DNA sequence: TGTGCCAGCAGCCCCGGGACTAGCGGGATGACAGATACGCAGTATTTT.

A few counts support this clonotype. This chain uses TRBV24-1 with TRBJ2-1; TRBD2 might be the D (6 bases). Trimming stripped 4 bases from V and 1 base from J, with 10 bases between. Per the germline V gene, CDR1 is KGHDR and CDR2 is SFDVKD. This CDR3 contains 15 residues. The CDR3, as DNA: TGTGCCACCAGTGACGGTAGCGGTTCCTACAATGAGCAGTTCTTC. Translated, it gives CATSDGSGSYNEQFF.

The chain couples TRBV20-1 to TRBJ2-3; D is perhaps TRBD1 (6 bases). The CDR3 sequence is 14 residues long. V lost 6 bases, J lost 1 base, and 14 bases lay in between. Germline V gene data show CDR1 as DFQATT and CDR2 as SNEGSKA (reference sequence). The CDR3 DNA is TGCAGTGCCCCGGATGGGGGCGGCACAGATACGCAGTATTTT. Amino acid sequence: CSAPDGGGTDTQYF.

This chain connects TRBV28 to TRBJ2-7, with D possibly matching TRBD2 (6 bases). CDR1 and CDR2 (germline): MDHEN, SYDVKM. The CDR3 covers 16 residues. Trimming cost V 5 bases and J 5 bases, with 22 bases left between them. Here the CDR3 reads CASSPITRGKSHEQYF. The CDR3 DNA reads as TGTGCCAGCAGTCCGATCACACGCGGGAAGTCCCACGAGCAGTACTTC.

Many counts were recorded for this clonotype. The CDR3 loop reads CSAAGGANNSPLHF. The CDR3 DNA reads TGCAGTGCCGCGGGAGGGGCGAATAATTCACCCCTCCACTTT. V gene TRBV20-1 combines with J gene TRBJ1-6, with TRBD1 as a possible D gene (5 bases). CDR1 is DFQATT and CDR2 is SNEGSKA in the germline V gene (reference sequence). V lost 6 bases and J lost 5, with 14 bases in between. This CDR3 has 14 amino acids.

The V call is TRBV5-1, the J call TRBJ2-3; D may correspond to TRBD1 or TRBD2 (7 bases each). The CDR3 has 16 amino acids. V dropped 3 bases and J dropped 3 bases, with 17 bases sitting between them. CDR1 and CDR2 (germline): SGHRS, YFSETQ. The CDR3 DNA sequence: TGCGCCAGCAGCTACGCTAGCGGCAGGGGGACAGATACGCAGTATTTT. Translated: CASSYASGRGTDTQYF.

With respect to this clonotype: The conserved phenylalanine or tryptophan is not found at the CDR3 terminus, so this likely reflects a read error. The chain employs TRBV19 and TRBJ2-5, with 14 bases that match TRBD2. After removal of 10 bases from V and 4 bases from J, the junction contained 17 bases not matched to a gene. CDR1 LNHDA and CDR2 SQIVND come from the germline V gene (reference sequence). This CDR3 has 18 amino acids. The CDR3 nucleotides are TGTGCCACTTCGGACAGGGCCGGGACTAGCGGGAGTTCAGAGACCCAGTACTTA. It codes for CATSDRAGTSGSSETQYL.

This clonotype was seen a few times. The chain couples TRBV28 to TRBJ2-7, with D maybe TRBD1 (6 bases). V was pared by 6 bases and J by 4 bases, with 16 bases between. Germline lookup yields CDR1 MDHEN and CDR2 SYDVKM. This CDR3 is 14 amino acids long. CDR3 in amino acids: CASRPTWDIYEQYF. DNA of the CDR3: TGTGCCAGCAGACCGACTTGGGACATTTACGAGCAGTACTTC.

The chain links TRBV14 to TRBJ2-1; D is uncertain. Looked up from germline, CDR1 is SGHDN and CDR2 is FVKESK. The CDR3 consists of 16 residues. Trimming stripped 4 bases from V and 2 bases from J, with 15 bases between. The chain's CDR3 is CASSLGRGPPYNEQFF. CDR3 nucleotides: TGTGCCAGCAGCCTCGGACGCGGTCCACCCTACAATGAGCAGTTCTTC.

This clonotype showed up many times. This sequence joins TRBV5-1 and TRBJ1-1; unclear D gene. This CDR3 has 13 amino acids. The V end lost 5 bases, the J end lost 3 bases, and 11 bases lay between the germline ends. Germline assignment: CDR1 SGHRS and CDR2 YFSETQ. CDR3 in DNA: TGCGCCAGCAGTCCCGCATACTACACTGAAGCTTTCTTT. It translates to CASSPAYYTEAFF.